This paragraph reports one T cell receptor (beta chain). This sample was included in a study of regulatory T cells in long-lasting Graves disease. Construction of TCR beta libraries relied on iRepertoire HTBI primers and on Arm-PCR targeting CDR3 regions. Each CDR3 protein gets one entry after TCRdb re-called the multiplex PCR reads with MiXCR. This table holds more than 300,000 distinct CDR3 sequences, around 19% found once. Germline V gene sequence: CDR1 SGDLS, CDR2 YYNGEE. V shed 2 bases and J shed 6 bases, with 15 bases lying between them. The CDR3 runs 15 residues. Time point of the sample: persistent/refractory GD, antithyroid drugs over 5 years with positive TRAb. The TCR library used RNA extracted from PBMCs.

The rearrangement uses TRBV9 and TRBJ2-1; D might be TRBD2 (6 bases). This receptor was taken from a female donor with Graves disease. Sequenced here: peripheral blood mononuclear cells (PBMCs), sampled when the disease was refractory, from a patient treated with antithyroid drugs. The CDR3 sequence is CASSVQASALNEQFF. The DNA for the CDR3 is TGTGCCAGCAGCGTTCAGGCTAGCGCCCTCAATGAGCAGTTCTTC.